This paragraph reports one T cell receptor (beta chain). This specimen belongs to a study of shared T cell receptors in the human thymus. Assay: immunoSEQ multiplex PCR; the TCRdb copy retains only in-frame clones and omits some. The sample includes more than 550,000 clones, about 89% of them seen just once. Germline V gives CDR1 SGHRS, CDR2 YFSETQ. CDR3 size: 15 residues. V gave up 4 bases and J gave up 0 bases, with 11 bases separating them. In addition, the sample was reused for a study of human thymus T cells.

What was sequenced was thymocytes. The chain joins TRBV5-1 to TRBJ1-3; D possibly corresponds to TRBD1 (5 bases). The sequence derives from a boy under two years old with a congenital heart defect. The CDR3 region is CASSMGLRSGNTIYF. The DNA for the CDR3 is TGCGCCAGCAGCATGGGACTGCGCTCTGGAAACACCATATATTTT.